Listed below are T cell receptor beta chains from one sample, sequenced in a study of T cells in Graves' hyperthyroidism and ophthalmopathy. Each CDR3 protein is one row after TCRdb ran MiXCR on the multiplex PCR reads. The profile covers hundreds of thousands of distinct CDR3 sequences, with approximately 18% appearing a single time and less than 40% taken by the ten largest. Sequenced material: blood. The receptors originated from a man aged 45-60 years with Graves' ophthalmopathy. Each CDR3 is given without its conserved first and last residue. The order of the fields is CDR3 protein, J gene, V gene.

CDR3: ASSVALGFGYT
J: TRBJ1-2
V: TRBV9

CDR3: ATSDPGRGSEAF
J: TRBJ1-1
V: TRBV24-1

CDR3: ASIRAGGSSYNEQF
J: TRBJ2-1
V: TRBV11-2

CDR3: ASSFGQAPYEQY
J: TRBJ2-7
V: TRBV28

CDR3: SATSLGDSDTQY
J: TRBJ2-3
V: TRBV20-1

CDR3: ASYLDATDTQY
J: TRBJ2-3
V: TRBV5-4

CDR3: ASSPTKRNTEAF
J: TRBJ1-1
V: TRBV3-1

CDR3: SARGGVQTQY
J: TRBJ2-5
V: TRBV20-1

CDR3: ASSLGQGVDGYT
J: TRBJ1-2
V: TRBV7-9

CDR3: SADGLAGSYEQY
J: TRBJ2-7
V: TRBV20-1

CDR3: ASRPGRLYGYT
J: TRBJ1-2
V: TRBV3-1

CDR3: ASSGFGTSDDTQY
J: TRBJ2-3
V: TRBV2

CDR3: SARDGRVHYGYT
J: TRBJ1-2
V: TRBV20-1

CDR3: ASSPLTGKETQY
J: TRBJ2-5
V: TRBV11-1

CDR3: ASSSTTGSRSGGYT
J: TRBJ1-2
V: TRBV28

CDR3: ASSPRTGMNTEAF
J: TRBJ1-1
V: TRBV11-1

CDR3: ASSPRLAGGRSAEQF
J: TRBJ2-1
V: TRBV12-3/TRBV12-4

CDR3: ASSQPLAGAKTQY
J: TRBJ2-5
V: TRBV3-1

CDR3: ASSRHEVDEQF
J: TRBJ2-1
V: TRBV28

CDR3: ASSLVAGHPAYEQY
J: TRBJ2-7
V: TRBV7-9

CDR3: ASSREGDSNQPQH
J: TRBJ1-5
V: TRBV6-1

CDR3: ASSQGLAGGGSYEQY
J: TRBJ2-7
V: TRBV4-2

CDR3: ASSFGGGHQPQH
J: TRBJ1-5
V: TRBV12-3/TRBV12-4

CDR3: ASGASGALGTEAF
J: TRBJ1-1
V: TRBV2

CDR3: ASKRELVEKLF
J: TRBJ1-4
V: TRBV2

CDR3: ASSPSGTSISNEQF
J: TRBJ2-1
V: TRBV4-2

CDR3: ASQLAGGHEQF
J: TRBJ2-1
V: TRBV5-1